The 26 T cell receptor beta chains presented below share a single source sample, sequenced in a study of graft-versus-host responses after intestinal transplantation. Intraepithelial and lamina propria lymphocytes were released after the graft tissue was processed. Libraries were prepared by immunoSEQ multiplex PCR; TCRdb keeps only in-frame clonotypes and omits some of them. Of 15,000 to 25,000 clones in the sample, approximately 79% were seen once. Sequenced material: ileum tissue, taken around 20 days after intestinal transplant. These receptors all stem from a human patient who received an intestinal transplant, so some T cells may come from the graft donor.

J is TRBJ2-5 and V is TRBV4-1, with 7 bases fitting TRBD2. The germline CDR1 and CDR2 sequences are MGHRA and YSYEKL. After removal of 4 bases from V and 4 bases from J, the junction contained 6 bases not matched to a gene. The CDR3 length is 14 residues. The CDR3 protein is CASSLAGVRETQYF. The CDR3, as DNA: TGCGCCAGCAGCCTAGCGGGCGTACGAGAGACCCAGTACTTC.

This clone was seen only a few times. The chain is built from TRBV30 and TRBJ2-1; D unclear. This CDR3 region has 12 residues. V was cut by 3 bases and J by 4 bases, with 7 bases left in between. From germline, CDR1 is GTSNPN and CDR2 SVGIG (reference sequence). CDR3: CAWRMSYNEQFF. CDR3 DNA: TGTGCCTGGAGGATGAGTTACAATGAGCAGTTCTTC.

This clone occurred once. CDR3 sequence reads: CASSGVSGQLATNEKLFF. In DNA, the CDR3 is TGCGCCAGCAGCGGGGTGTCAGGACAGCTTGCAACTAATGAAAAACTGTTTTTT. The chain links TRBV4-1 to TRBJ1-4; weak D call: TRBD1 (6 bases). The CDR3 runs 18 residues. From germline, CDR1 is MGHRA and CDR2 YSYEKL. Trimming took 5 bases from V and 0 from J, leaving 19 bases between them.

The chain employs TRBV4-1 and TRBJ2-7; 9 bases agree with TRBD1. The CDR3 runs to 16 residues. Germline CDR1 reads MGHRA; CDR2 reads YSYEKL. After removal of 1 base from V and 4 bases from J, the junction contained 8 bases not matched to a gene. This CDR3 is CASSQGSGTGFYEQYF. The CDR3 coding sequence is TGCGCCAGCAGCCAAGGCTCCGGGACAGGGTTTTACGAGCAGTACTTC.

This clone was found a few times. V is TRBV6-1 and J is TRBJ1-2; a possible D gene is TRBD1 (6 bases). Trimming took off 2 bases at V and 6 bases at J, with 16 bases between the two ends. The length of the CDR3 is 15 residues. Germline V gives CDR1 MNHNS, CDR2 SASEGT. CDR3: CASSEIRGIFDGYTF. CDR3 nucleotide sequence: TGTGCCAGCAGTGAAATTAGGGGGATATTTGATGGCTACACCTTC.

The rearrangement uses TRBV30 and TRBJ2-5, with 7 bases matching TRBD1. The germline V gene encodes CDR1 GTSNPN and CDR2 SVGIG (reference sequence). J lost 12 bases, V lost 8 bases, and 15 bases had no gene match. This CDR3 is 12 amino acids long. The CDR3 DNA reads TGTGCCCTCCTAGGGGGCAGGGACATAAAGTACTTC. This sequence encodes CALLGGRDIKYF.

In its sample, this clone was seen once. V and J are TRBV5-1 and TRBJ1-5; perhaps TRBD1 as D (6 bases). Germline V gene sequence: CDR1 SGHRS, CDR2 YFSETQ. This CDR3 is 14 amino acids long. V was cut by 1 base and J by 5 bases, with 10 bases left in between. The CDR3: CASSLLQGHQPQHF. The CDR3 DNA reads TGCGCCAGCAGCTTGCTACAGGGCCATCAGCCCCAGCATTTT.

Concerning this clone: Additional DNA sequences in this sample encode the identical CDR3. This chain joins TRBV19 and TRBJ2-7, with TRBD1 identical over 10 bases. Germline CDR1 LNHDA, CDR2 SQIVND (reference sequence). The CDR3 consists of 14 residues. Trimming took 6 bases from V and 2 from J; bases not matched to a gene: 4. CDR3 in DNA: TGTGCCAGTAGCGCCGGGACAGGGGCCTACGAGCAGTACTTC. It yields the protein CASSAGTGAYEQYF.

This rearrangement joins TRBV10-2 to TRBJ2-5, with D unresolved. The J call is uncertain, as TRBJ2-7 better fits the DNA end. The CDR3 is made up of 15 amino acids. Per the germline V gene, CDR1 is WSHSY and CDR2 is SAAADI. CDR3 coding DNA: TGCGCCAGCTCATTGGGCTATTCCAGCCCCTACGAGCAGTACTTC. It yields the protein CASSLGYSSPYEQYF.

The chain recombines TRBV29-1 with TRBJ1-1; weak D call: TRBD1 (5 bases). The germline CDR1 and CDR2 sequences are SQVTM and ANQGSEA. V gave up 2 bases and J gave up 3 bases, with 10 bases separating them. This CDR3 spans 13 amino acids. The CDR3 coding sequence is TGCAGCGTTGAAACGGGGGAAGACACTGAAGCTTTCTTT. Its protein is CSVETGEDTEAFF.

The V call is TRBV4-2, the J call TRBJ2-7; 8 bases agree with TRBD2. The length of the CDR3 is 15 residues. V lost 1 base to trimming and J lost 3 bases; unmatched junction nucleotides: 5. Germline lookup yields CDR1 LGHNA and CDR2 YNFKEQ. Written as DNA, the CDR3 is TGTGCCAGCAGCCAAGTGAGCGGGGGACGCTACGAGCAGTACTTC. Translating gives CASSQVSGGRYEQYF.

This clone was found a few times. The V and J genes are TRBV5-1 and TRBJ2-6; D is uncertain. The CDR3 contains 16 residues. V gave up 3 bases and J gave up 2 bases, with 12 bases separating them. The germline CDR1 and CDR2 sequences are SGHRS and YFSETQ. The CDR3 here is CASSSVYVPGANVLTF. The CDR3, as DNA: TGCGCCAGCAGCTCAGTATACGTCCCTGGGGCCAACGTCCTGACTTTC.

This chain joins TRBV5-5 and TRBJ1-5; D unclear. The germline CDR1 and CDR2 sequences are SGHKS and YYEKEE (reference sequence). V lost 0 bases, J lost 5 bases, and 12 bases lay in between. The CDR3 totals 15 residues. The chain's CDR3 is CASSLAGNGYQPQHF. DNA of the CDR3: TGTGCCAGCAGCTTGGCGGGGAACGGGTATCAGCCCCAGCATTTT.

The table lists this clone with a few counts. The CDR3 loop reads CASSSQFKYNGYTF. CDR3 nucleotides: TGTGCCAGCAGCTCCCAATTTAAATACAACGGCTACACCTTC. The rearrangement joins TRBV13 to TRBJ1-2; D unclear. CDR3 size: 14 residues. Germline V gene data show CDR1 as PRHDT and CDR2 as FYEKMQ (reference sequence). The V gene lost 4 bases and the J gene lost 8 bases, with 17 bases spanning the gap.

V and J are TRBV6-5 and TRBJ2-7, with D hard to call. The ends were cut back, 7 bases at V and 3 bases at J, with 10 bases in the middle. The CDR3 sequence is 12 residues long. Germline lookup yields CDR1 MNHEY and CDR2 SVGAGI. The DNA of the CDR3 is TGTGCCAGCACCAACTCGAACTACGAGCAGTACTTC. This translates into CASTNSNYEQYF.

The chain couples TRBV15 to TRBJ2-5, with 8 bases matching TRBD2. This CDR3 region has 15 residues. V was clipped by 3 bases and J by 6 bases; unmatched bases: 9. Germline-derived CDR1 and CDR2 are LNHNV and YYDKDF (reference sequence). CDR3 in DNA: TGTGCCACCAGCAGGGGGCTGTCGGGAGGGCAGACCCAGTACTTC. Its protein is CATSRGLSGGQTQYF.

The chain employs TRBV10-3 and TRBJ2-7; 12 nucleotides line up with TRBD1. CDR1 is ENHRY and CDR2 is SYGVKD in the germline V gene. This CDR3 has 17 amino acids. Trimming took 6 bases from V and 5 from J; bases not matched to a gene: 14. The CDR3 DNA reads TGTGCCATCAGCAAGACTCGACGGGGACAGGGGGCGAACGAGCAGTACTTC. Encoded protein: CAISKTRRGQGANEQYF.

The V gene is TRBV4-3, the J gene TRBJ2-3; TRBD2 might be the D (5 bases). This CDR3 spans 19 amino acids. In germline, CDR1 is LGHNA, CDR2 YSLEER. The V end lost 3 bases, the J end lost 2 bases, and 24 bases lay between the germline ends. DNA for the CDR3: TGCGCCAGCAGCCAGGGCCCTAGTAGCGCGGCAACAGTCACAGATACGCAGTATTTT. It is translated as CASSQGPSSAATVTDTQYF.

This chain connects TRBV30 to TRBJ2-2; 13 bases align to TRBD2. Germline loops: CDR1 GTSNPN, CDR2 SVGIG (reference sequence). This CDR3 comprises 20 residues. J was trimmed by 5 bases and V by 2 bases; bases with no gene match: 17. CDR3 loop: CAWSPLHLGLAGSSTGELFF. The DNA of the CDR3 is TGTGCCTGGAGTCCACTCCACTTGGGACTAGCGGGATCCTCGACCGGGGAGCTGTTTTTT.

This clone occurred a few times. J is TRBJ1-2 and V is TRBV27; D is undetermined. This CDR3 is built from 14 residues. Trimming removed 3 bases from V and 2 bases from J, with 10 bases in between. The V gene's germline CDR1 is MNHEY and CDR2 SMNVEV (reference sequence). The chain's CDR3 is CASSFGPGNYGYTF. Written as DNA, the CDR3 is TGTGCCAGCAGTTTCGGTCCGGGAAACTATGGCTACACCTTC.

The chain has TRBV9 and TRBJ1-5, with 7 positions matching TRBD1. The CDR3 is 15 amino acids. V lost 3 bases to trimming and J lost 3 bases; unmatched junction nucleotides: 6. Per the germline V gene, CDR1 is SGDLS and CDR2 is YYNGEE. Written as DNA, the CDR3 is TGTGCCAGCAGCGCAGGACAGGTGACCAATCAGCCCCAGCATTTT. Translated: CASSAGQVTNQPQHF.

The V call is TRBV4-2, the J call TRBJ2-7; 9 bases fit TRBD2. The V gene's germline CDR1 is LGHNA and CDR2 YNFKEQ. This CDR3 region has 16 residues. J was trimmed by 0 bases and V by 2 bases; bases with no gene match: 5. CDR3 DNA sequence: TGTGCCAGCAGCCAATCGTATAGCGGGAGCTCCTACGAGCAGTACTTC. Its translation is CASSQSYSGSSYEQYF.

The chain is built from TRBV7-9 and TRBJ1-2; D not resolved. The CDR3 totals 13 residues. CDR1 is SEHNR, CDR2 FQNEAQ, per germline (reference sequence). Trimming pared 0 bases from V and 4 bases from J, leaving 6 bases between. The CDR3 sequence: CASSLALVYGYTF. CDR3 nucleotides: TGTGCCAGCAGCTTAGCGTTAGTCTATGGCTACACCTTC.

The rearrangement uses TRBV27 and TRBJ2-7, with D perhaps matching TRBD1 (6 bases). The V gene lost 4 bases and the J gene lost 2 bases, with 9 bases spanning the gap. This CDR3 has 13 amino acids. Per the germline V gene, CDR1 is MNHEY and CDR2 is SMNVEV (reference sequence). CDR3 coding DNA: TGTGCCAGCAGTTACTCAGGGGCCTACGAGCAGTACTTC. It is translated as CASSYSGAYEQYF.

CDR3 region: CASSLGRVHEQYF. The CDR3 bases are TGTGCCAGCAGTTTAGGCAGGGTCCACGAGCAGTACTTC. The chain links TRBV27 to TRBJ2-7; a weak D match, TRBD1 (5 bases). Trimming stripped 2 bases from V and 5 bases from J, with 10 bases between. The CDR3 length is 13 residues. Germline CDR1 reads MNHEY; CDR2 reads SMNVEV (reference sequence).

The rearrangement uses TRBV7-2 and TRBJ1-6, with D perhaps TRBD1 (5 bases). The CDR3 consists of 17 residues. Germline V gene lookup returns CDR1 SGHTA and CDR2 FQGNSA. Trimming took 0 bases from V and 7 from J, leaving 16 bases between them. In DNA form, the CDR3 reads TGTGCCAGCAGCTTAGCTGTATCGGGGGTAGGCAATTCACCCCTCCACTTT. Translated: CASSLAVSGVGNSPLHF.